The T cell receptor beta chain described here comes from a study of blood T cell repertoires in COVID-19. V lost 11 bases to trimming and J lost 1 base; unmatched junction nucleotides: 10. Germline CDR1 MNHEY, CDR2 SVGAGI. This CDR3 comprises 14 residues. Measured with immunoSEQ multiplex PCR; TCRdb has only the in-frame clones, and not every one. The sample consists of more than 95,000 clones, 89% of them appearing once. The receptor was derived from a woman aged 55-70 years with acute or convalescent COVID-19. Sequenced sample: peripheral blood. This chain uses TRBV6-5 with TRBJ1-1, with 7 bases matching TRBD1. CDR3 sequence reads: CAARFTGENTEAFF. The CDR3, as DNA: TGTGCCGCACGCTTCACAGGGGAGAACACTGAAGCTTTCTTT.